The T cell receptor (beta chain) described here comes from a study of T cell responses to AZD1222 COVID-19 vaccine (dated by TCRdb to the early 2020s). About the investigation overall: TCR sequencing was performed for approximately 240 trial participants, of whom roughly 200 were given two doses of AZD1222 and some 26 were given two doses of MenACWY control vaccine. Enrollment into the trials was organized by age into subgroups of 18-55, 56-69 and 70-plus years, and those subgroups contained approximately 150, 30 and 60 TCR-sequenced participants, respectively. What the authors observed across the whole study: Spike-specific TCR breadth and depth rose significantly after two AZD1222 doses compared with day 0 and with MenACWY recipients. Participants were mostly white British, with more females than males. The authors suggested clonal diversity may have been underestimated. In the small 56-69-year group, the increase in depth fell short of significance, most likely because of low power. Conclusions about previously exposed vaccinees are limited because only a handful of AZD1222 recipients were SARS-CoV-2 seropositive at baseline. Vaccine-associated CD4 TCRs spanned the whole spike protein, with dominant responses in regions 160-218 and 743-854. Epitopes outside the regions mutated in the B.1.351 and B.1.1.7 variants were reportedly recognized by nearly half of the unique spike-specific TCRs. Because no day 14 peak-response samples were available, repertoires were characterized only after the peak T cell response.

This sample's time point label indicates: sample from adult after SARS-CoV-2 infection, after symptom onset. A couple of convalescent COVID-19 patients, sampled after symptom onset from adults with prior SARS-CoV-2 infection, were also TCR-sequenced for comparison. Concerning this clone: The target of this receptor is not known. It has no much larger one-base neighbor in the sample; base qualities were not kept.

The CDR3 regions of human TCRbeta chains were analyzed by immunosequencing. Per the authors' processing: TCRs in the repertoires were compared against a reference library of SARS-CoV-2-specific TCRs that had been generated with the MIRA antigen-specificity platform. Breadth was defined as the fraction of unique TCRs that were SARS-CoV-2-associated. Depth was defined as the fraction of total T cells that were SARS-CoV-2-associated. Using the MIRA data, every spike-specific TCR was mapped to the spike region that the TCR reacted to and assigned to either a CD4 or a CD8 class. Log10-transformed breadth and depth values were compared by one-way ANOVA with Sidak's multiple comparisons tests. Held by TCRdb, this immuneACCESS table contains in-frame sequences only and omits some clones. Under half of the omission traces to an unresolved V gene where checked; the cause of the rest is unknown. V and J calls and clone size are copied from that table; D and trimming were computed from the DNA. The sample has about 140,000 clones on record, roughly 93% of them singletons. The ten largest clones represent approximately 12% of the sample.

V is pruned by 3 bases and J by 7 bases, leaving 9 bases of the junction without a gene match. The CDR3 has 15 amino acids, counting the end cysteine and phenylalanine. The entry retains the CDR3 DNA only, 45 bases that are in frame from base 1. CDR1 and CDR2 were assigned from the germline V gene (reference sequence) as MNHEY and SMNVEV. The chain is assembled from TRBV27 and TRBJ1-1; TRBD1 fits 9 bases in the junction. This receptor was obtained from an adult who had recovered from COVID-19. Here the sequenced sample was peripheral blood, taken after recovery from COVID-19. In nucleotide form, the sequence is TGTGCCAGCAGTTTTCGATGGACAGGGGATGATGAAGCTTTCTTT. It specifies CASSFRWTGDDEAFF.